This TCR beta chain comes out of a study of regulatory T cells in long-lasting Graves disease. The study, taken as a whole, reports: Only a small sample size was used, which may have cut accuracy.

Germline lookup yields CDR1 SGHRS and CDR2 YFSETQ. V lost 0 bases and J lost 3, with 6 bases in between. The CDR3 loop spans 13 amino acids. Regarding this clonotype: The antigen remains unidentified.

Sequencing libraries for TCR beta were prepared with iRepertoire HTBI primers and Arm-PCR of CDR3 regions. TCRdb re-analysed the multiplex PCR reads in MiXCR, keeping a single row per CDR3 protein. Found here are over 650,000 distinct CDR3 sequences, around 32% of them singletons; the top ten hold about two fifths. The time point is: persistent/refractory GD, antithyroid drugs over 5 years with positive TRAb. RNA from PBMCs was the source of the TCR library. The specimen comprised peripheral blood mononuclear cells (PBMCs), sampled when the disease was refractory, from a patient treated with antithyroid drugs. This sequence was found in a female donor with Graves disease. The rearrangement uses TRBV5-1 and TRBJ2-5, with D hard to call. In DNA, the CDR3 is TGCGCCAGCAGCTTGGCTCCAGAAGAGACCCAGTACTTC. Translated: CASSLAPEETQYF.